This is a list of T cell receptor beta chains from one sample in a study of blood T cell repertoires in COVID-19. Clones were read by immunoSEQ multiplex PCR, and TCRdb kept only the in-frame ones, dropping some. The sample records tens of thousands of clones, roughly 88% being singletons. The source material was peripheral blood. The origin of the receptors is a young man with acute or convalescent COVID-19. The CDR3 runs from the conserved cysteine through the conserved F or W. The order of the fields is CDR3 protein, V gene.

CDR3: CASSEEKYSGTGSNTEAFF
V: TRBV2

CDR3: CASSGVAGTQRSYNEQFF
V: TRBV5-4

CDR3: CASSPEDREGAFF
V: TRBV18

CDR3: CASTGQGLVNQPQHF
V: TRBV19

CDR3: CASMPQGVRGFF
V: TRBV2

CDR3: CASSQVLHRDRGYNEQFF
V: TRBV4-2

CDR3: CASSFLPGDRGYTF
V: TRBV5-5

CDR3: CASSPGQGNQPQHF
V: TRBV18

CDR3: CASREISSYNSPLHF
V: TRBV6-5

CDR3: CAWRRLLAGGGEQFF
V: TRBV30

CDR3: CAWSPETMNTEAFF
V: TRBV30

CDR3: CASSLLQSASSYNSPLHF
V: TRBV28

CDR3: CASSYSMTGYGYTF
V: TRBV6-2/TRBV6-3

CDR3: CASSRLAGNYEQYF
V: TRBV6-2/TRBV6-3

CDR3: CASTVSPTEAFF
V: TRBV28

CDR3: CASSSQTGTSGYTF
V: TRBV28

CDR3: CASSREAGQGAFGTEAFF
V: TRBV25-1

CDR3: CASGGPTGLNYGYTF
V: TRBV12-5

CDR3: CASSEALGSPLHF
V: TRBV6-1

CDR3: CASSSTGLNYGYTF
V: TRBV5-5

CDR3: CASSRSLQGAGANVLTF
V: TRBV3-1/TRBV3-2

CDR3: CASSQDLGQRGLSGNTIYF
V: TRBV4-3

CDR3: CATSDLWGPYTGELFF
V: TRBV24-1

CDR3: CATSDLGHLIYSNQPQHF
V: TRBV24-1

CDR3: CATSDLRAGQGKETQYF
V: TRBV24-1

CDR3: CATSLTGSQETQYF
V: TRBV24-1

CDR3: CASSAEWEINQPQHF
V: TRBV6-5

CDR3: CASSSTQDQPQHF
V: TRBV2

CDR3: CASSFTSGGAWDTQYF
V: TRBV7-6

CDR3: CASSLGDYGYTF
V: TRBV7-8

CDR3: CASSPGGNTIYF
V: TRBV18

CDR3: CASSFDRGYQPQHF
V: TRBV7-2

CDR3: CASSLYEDSYNEQFF
V: TRBV13

CDR3: CASSYGDLYDGYTF
V: TRBV6-5

CDR3: CASSSRQGLSSYEQYF
V: TRBV5-1

CDR3: CASSQGDREEWGNQPQHF
V: TRBV4-2

CDR3: CASSILTGGTEAFF
V: TRBV11-2

CDR3: CASREGGGQGYGYTF
V: TRBV4-1

CDR3: CASLSMVKNIQYF
V: TRBV6-4

CDR3: CASSYSFGTDTQYF
V: TRBV6-6

CDR3: CASSIGITSYNEQFF
V: TRBV6-5

CDR3: CASSFRDTHNEKLFF
V: TRBV27

CDR3: CSASPLDRTDYGYTF
V: TRBV20-1

CDR3: CASSLNPATNEKLFF
V: TRBV7-6

CDR3: CASSHAGQGGETQYF
V: TRBV4-1

CDR3: CASSERLASSPLHF
V: TRBV6-1

CDR3: CASSLQGFGNYGYTF
V: TRBV3-1/TRBV3-2

CDR3: CASSSQGLQMEAFF
V: TRBV5-1

CDR3: CASSPGPARESYEQYF
V: TRBV5-4

CDR3: CATSRQQGVEQYF
V: TRBV15

CDR3: CASSLLVSGSATNEKLFF
V: TRBV7-8

CDR3: CAISESDGSSGNTIYF
V: TRBV10-3

CDR3: CASSQGQGRNSPLHF
V: TRBV4-1